Here is one T cell receptor beta chain with its context. The CDR3 has 18 residues. Unmatched junction bases numbered 8, after V lost 5 bases and J lost 0 bases. Germline CDR1 KGHSH, CDR2 LQKENI. Generated by immunoSEQ multiplex PCR, the TCRdb table keeps only in-frame clones and is missing some. The data hold tens of thousands of clones, with approximately 86% observed a single time. This specimen comes from a study of blood T cell repertoires in COVID-19. Study background: From T cells, B-cell-depleted T cells, or PBMCs came the material, which was cDNA or gDNA.

The sequenced material came from peripheral blood. This clonotype was sampled from a woman between 65 and 79 years old with acute or convalescent COVID-19. The chain recombines TRBV18 with TRBJ2-3; 13 bases are shared with TRBD2. DNA of the CDR3: TGTGCCAGCTCAACAGGACTAGCGGGGGTATCTAGCACAGATACGCAGTATTTT. Amino acid sequence: CASSTGLAGVSSTDTQYF.